The 13 T cell receptor beta chains listed next were all sequenced from one sample in a study of T cell responses to AZD1222 COVID-19 vaccine. Here immunoSEQ multiplex PCR was the method, and the copy in TCRdb shows in-frame clones only, minus some. In the table there are 100,000 or so clones, over 75% of which are singletons. The sequencing used peripheral blood, collected 28 days after the second AZD1222 dose. Receptors originate from an adult who received the AZD1222 COVID-19 vaccine.

V usage is TRBV4-1 and J usage is TRBJ1-4; TRBD1 matches 9 bases. CDR1 is MGHRA and CDR2 is YSYEKL in the germline V gene. V gave up 3 bases and J gave up 10 bases; unmatched junction bases: 3. The CDR3 runs to 13 residues. The CDR3, as DNA: TGCGCCAGCAGCCACCCGGACAGGGGAAAACTGTTTTTT. This translates into CASSHPDRGKLFF.

This rearrangement joins TRBV20-1 to TRBJ1-1, with TRBD1 identical over 7 bases. V was clipped by 5 bases and J by 10 bases; unmatched bases: 4. Germline values: CDR1 DFQATT, CDR2 SNEGSKA (reference sequence). The CDR3 covers 10 residues. CDR3 nucleotide sequence: TGCAGTGCTCTCAGGGGGACAGCTTTCTTT. Translating it yields CSALRGTAFF.

In its sample, this clone was seen once. This sequence joins TRBV2 and TRBJ1-5; D perhaps matches TRBD1 (5 bases). Looked up from germline, CDR1 is SNHLY and CDR2 is FYNNEI. V was cut by 4 bases and J by 5 bases, with 12 bases left in between. This CDR3 is 14 amino acids long. In DNA, the CDR3 is TGTGCCAGCAGTGGGGGGACGGTGGATCAGCCCCAGCATTTT. Encoded protein: CASSGGTVDQPQHF.

The chain has TRBV23-1 and TRBJ2-7; D call uncertain. TRBV23-1 is given ORF status, its function remaining uncertain. CDR3 length: 15 amino acids. Between the trimmed V and J ends, which lost 8 bases and 5 bases, there was a span of 22 bases. CDR3 loop: CASPQPQETVHEQYF. The CDR3 DNA sequence: TGCGCCAGCCCCCAACCCCAGGAGACTGTCCACGAGCAGTACTTC.

V usage is TRBV6-6 and J usage is TRBJ2-3; TRBD1 matches 12 bases. Losses at the gene ends were 5 bases for V and 5 bases for J; bases not matched to a gene: 11. The germline V gene encodes CDR1 MNHNY and CDR2 SVGAGI (reference sequence). The CDR3 totals 17 residues. Here the CDR3 DNA reads TGTGCCAGCAGTCCGAGAGCGGGACAGGGGGCTGAAGATACGCAGTATTTT. Amino acid sequence: CASSPRAGQGAEDTQYF.

V and J are TRBV2 and TRBJ1-2; 8 positions match TRBD1. Trimming at V came to 9 bases and at J to 2 bases, leaving 5 bases not matched to a gene. From germline, CDR1 is SNHLY and CDR2 FYNNEI. This CDR3 is 13 amino acids long. The CDR3 DNA reads TGTGCCAGAGGCCAGGGGGCCAACTATGGCTACACCTTC. Residues: CARGQGANYGYTF.

The rearrangement uses TRBV14 and TRBJ1-1; D ambiguous. V lost 5 bases, J lost 5 bases, and 9 bases lay in between. CDR3 length equals 12 residues. From germline, CDR1 is SGHDN and CDR2 FVKESK. The CDR3 DNA reads TGTGCCAGCAGCTCGCGAGGGACTGAAGCTTTCTTT. It is translated as CASSSRGTEAFF.

This clone showed up just a few times. The rearrangement joins TRBV9 to TRBJ1-3; D is unresolved. V was trimmed by 5 bases and J by 0 bases, leaving 18 bases between them. Germline V gene sequence: CDR1 SGDLS, CDR2 YYNGEE. The CDR3 consists of 17 residues. CDR3 amino acids: CASSRTHLINSGNTIYF. The DNA for the CDR3 is TGTGCCAGCAGTCGCACCCACCTCATCAACTCTGGAAACACCATATATTTT.

As to this clone: The sample carries other DNA sequences with the same CDR3. The genes are TRBV7-6 and TRBJ1-1; possible D gene TRBD1, 5 bases. Trimming removed 5 bases from V and 7 bases from J, with 20 bases in between. The CDR3 is 15 residues long. From germline, CDR1 is SGHVS and CDR2 FNYEAQ. The CDR3 loop reads CASSLGEKGEIEAFF. The CDR3 coding sequence is TGTGCCAGCAGCCTAGGGGAAAAGGGCGAGATTGAAGCTTTCTTT.

V is TRBV7-8 and J is TRBJ2-1, with 7 bases fitting TRBD2. Germline CDR1 SGHVS, CDR2 FQNEAQ. The V and J ends lost 0 bases and 5 bases, in that order; junction bases with no gene match: 13. This CDR3 comprises 18 residues. This CDR3 reads CASSLAYPLAPRDNEQFF. As DNA, the CDR3 is TGTGCCAGCAGCTTAGCGTACCCACTAGCGCCCCGCGACAATGAGCAGTTCTTC.

The count of this clone is one. The chain recombines TRBV7-8 with TRBJ2-7; D is possibly TRBD1 or TRBD2 (6 bases each). The CDR3 contains 16 residues. CDR1 is SGHVS, CDR2 FQNEAQ, per germline. Trimming stripped 5 bases from V and 3 bases from J, with 20 bases between. CDR3 sequence reads: CASSPPGGAGSYEQYF. CDR3 nucleotides: TGTGCCAGCAGCCCCCCTGGGGGCGCGGGAAGCTACGAGCAGTACTTC. Combining the CDR3 with reference TRBV7-8 and TRBJ2-7 gives the whole variable domain GAGVSQSPRYKVAKRGQDVALRCDPISGHVSLFWYQQALGQGPEFLTYFQNEAQLDKSGLPSDRFFAERPEGSVSTLKIQRTQQEDSAVYLCASSPPGGAGSYEQYFGPGTRLTVT.

The chain uses TRBV7-2 and TRBJ1-1; 10 nucleotides match TRBD1. The germline CDR1 and CDR2 sequences are SGHTA and FQGNSA. The CDR3 runs 16 residues. Unmatched junction bases numbered 7, after V lost 5 bases and J lost 1 base. The CDR3 reads CASSTRDRGWNTEAFF. The CDR3 DNA follows: TGTGCCAGCAGCACACGGGACAGGGGTTGGAACACTGAAGCTTTCTTT.

The genes are TRBV18 and TRBJ1-1; D is uncertain. This CDR3 is built from 14 residues. Per germline, CDR1 KGHSH and CDR2 LQKENI. The V and J ends lost 8 bases and 2 bases respectively, with 15 bases between them. This CDR3 is CASASSRGNTEAFF. CDR3 DNA sequence: TGTGCCAGCGCCTCGAGTCGGGGAAACACTGAAGCTTTCTTT.